The 7 T cell receptor beta chains below were found in one sample sequenced in a study of human T cells and chemical hapten exposure. Time point: pre-sensitization, week 0. The treatment is: therapeutic diphenylcyclopropenone sensitization with weekly scalp DPC. MiXCR was run by TCRdb on the RACE reads, yielding one entry per CDR3 protein. The sample lists over 300,000 distinct CDR3 sequences, approximately 5% occurring once. Source: whole blood, taken in connection with sensitization to the hapten diphenylcyclopropenone (DPC). These receptors originate from a woman aged 45-59 years with alopecia areata. Some clones in this sample may be carry-over from other donors' samples.

This clonotype was detected ten times or more. The J gene is TRBJ2-3, the V gene TRBV7-3; 7 positions match TRBD1. Losses at the gene ends were 2 bases for V and 3 bases for J; bases not matched to a gene: 5. CDR3 length: 15 residues. From germline, CDR1 is SGHTA and CDR2 FQGTGA. The CDR3 nucleotides read TGTGCCAGCAGCTTAGGGGAGACAGGGACAGATACGCAGTATTTT. Protein: CASSLGETGTDTQYF.

This clonotype has a count of ten or more. This rearrangement joins TRBV2 to TRBJ1-4; the D gene is possibly TRBD1 (6 bases). Trimming cost V 7 bases and J 4 bases, with 13 bases left between them. The CDR3 consists of 14 residues. Germline V gene lookup returns CDR1 SNHLY and CDR2 FYNNEI. The CDR3 reads CASTGRGINEKLFF. DNA for the CDR3: TGTGCCAGCACGGGGAGGGGGATTAATGAAAAACTGTTTTTT.

This clonotype was seen many times. The chain has TRBV7-9 and TRBJ2-1; TRBD1 aligns across 9 bases. The V gene end was trimmed by 4 bases and the J gene end by 6 bases; junction bases not matched to a gene: 4. Germline V gene lookup returns CDR1 SEHNR and CDR2 FQNEAQ (reference sequence). The CDR3 runs 14 residues. CDR3 nucleotide sequence: TGTGCCAGCAGCTCCGGGACAGGGTTCAATGAGCAGTTCTTC. Protein: CASSSGTGFNEQFF.

In this sample, this clonotype turned up many times. The chain joins TRBV10-2 to TRBJ2-1; D remains unclear. The germline gives CDR1 WSHSY, CDR2 SAAADI. The V end was cut by 8 bases, the J end by 2 bases, with 13 bases between. The CDR3 length is 14 residues. The CDR3 region has the DNA TGCGCCAGCGGGGATTTGGCCCCCTACAATGAGCAGTTCTTC. Amino acids: CASGDLAPYNEQFF.

This clonotype was counted many times. The gene calls are TRBV5-5 and TRBJ2-1; no reliable D call. V lost 0 bases and J lost 6, with 10 bases in between. In germline, CDR1 is SGHKS, CDR2 YYEKEE (reference sequence). There are 14 residues in the CDR3. The CDR3 region has the DNA TGTGCCAGCAGCTTGGATACACGTCGCAATGAGCAGTTCTTC. Translation: CASSLDTRRNEQFF.

The sample holds many counts of this clonotype. The genes are TRBV5-1 and TRBJ2-5; TRBD2 agrees at 8 bases. This CDR3 is built from 15 residues. In germline, CDR1 is SGHRS, CDR2 YFSETQ. V was pared by 4 bases and J by 3 bases, with 8 bases of the junction left unmatched. The CDR3 sequence: CASSLSGTRKETQYF. In DNA, the CDR3 is TGCGCCAGCAGCCTCTCCGGGACTAGAAAAGAGACCCAGTACTTC.

This chain links TRBV12-3 or TRBV12-4 with TRBJ2-7; perhaps TRBD1 as D (5 bases). Trimming left V 5 bases short and J 0 bases short, with 14 bases between. This CDR3 is built from 15 residues. This CDR3 reads CASSRASDNSYEQYF. As DNA, the CDR3 is TGTGCCAGCAGTCGCGCTTCGGACAACTCCTACGAGCAGTACTTC.